This T cell receptor (beta chain) was obtained from a study of shared clonotypes between healthy human individuals. Sequencing was at deep level. Genomic DNA of every subset was divided equally among multiple immunoSEQ plates. In replicate PCRs of unsorted PBMC, about 300 ng DNA, around 30,000 T cell genomes, was used. Produced via immunoSEQ multiplex PCR; TCRdb's table is partial and in-frame only. The table has approximately 500,000 clones, approximately 82% seen once. The study enrolled healthy HIV-negative adults without recent acute infections or vaccinations as donors. Germline CDR1 is SGHVS and CDR2 is FQNEAQ. The V end lost 4 bases, the J end lost 0 bases, and 8 bases lay between the germline ends. The CDR3 is 14 residues long.

Sequencing was performed on PBMCs. The chain links TRBV7-8 to TRBJ2-3, with D hard to call. The clonotype comes from a woman aged 40 to 50 in good health. Some clones in this sample may be carry-over from other donors' samples. CDR3 region: CASSSGPSTDTQYF. Written as DNA, the CDR3 is TGTGCCAGCAGCTCTGGTCCTAGCACAGATACGCAGTATTTT.